Listed here are 2 T cell receptor beta chains from one sample, sequenced in a study of control samples from healthy donors and cancer patients. Assay used: immunoSEQ multiplex PCR; TCRdb lists only in-frame clones, some missing. The sample has about 130,000 clones; 88% are singletons. The sample consisted of blood. The receptors were sampled from a man between 45 and 60 years old in good health.

The chain recombines TRBV19 with TRBJ2-5, with 9 bases fitting TRBD1. The CDR3 has 15 residues. Germline CDR1 LNHDA, CDR2 SQIVND (reference sequence). The trim removed 7 bases at V and 3 bases at J, leaving 9 bases unmatched. DNA of the CDR3: TGTGCCAGTAAGGGGCTGAGGACAGGGGAAGAGACCCAGTACTTC. Translated, it gives CASKGLRTGEETQYF.

This clone occurred a few times. The rearrangement uses TRBV2 and TRBJ2-6; TRBD1 agrees at 11 bases. There are 16 residues in the CDR3. Unmatched junction bases numbered 7, after V lost 8 bases and J lost 4 bases. Germline values: CDR1 SNHLY, CDR2 FYNNEI. The CDR3 nucleotides are TGTGCCAGCCACGGACAGGGGGCTAAAGGGGCCAACGTCCTGACTTTC. Its protein is CASHGQGAKGANVLTF.